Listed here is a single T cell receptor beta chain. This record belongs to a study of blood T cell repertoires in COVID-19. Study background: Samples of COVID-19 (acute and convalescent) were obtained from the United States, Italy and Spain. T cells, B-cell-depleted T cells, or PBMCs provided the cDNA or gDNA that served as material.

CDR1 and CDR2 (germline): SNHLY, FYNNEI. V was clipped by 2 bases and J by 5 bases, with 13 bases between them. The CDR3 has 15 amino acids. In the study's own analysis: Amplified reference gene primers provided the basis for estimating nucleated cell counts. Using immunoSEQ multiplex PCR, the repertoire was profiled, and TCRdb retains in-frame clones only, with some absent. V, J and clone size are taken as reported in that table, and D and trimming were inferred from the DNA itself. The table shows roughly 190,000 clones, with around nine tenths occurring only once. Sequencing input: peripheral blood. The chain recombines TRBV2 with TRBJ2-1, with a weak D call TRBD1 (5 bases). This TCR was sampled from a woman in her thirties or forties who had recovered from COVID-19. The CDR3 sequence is CASSEKSQGNNEQFF. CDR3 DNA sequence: TGTGCCAGCAGTGAAAAGTCCCAGGGAAACAATGAGCAGTTCTTC.